This T cell receptor (beta chain) was recorded in a study of OX40 agonist ivuxolimab in advanced cancers. Study-wide context: Prior anti-PD-1, anti-PD-L1 or anti-CTLA-4 therapy was allowed; about 39% had some. Three patients, one with hepatocellular carcinoma and two with cutaneous melanoma, responded partially.

Here immunoSEQ multiplex PCR was the method, and the copy in TCRdb shows in-frame clones only, minus some. The sample includes more than 75,000 clones, more than 75% of them seen just once. CDR1 and CDR2 (germline): SGHRS, YFSETQ. Between the trimmed V and J ends, which lost 4 bases and 1 base, there was a span of 11 bases. This CDR3 spans 14 amino acids. The sequence came from an adult with an advanced solid tumor such as melanoma, head and neck, liver or kidney cancer. The chain combines TRBV5-1 with TRBJ2-5; D not resolved. This specimen consisted of CD4+ or CD8+ T cells sorted from blood, obtained in a trial of the OX40 agonist ivuxolimab. CDR3 in amino acids: CASSPRLIQETQYF. DNA for the CDR3: TGCGCCAGCAGCCCCCGACTGATCCAAGAGACCCAGTACTTC.